Only one count was recorded for the clone carrying this TCR beta chain. Its antigen is still unknown. CD4+ naive, central memory, regulatory and stem cell-like memory cells were sorted via CD45RO/CCR7/CD25/CD127/CD95/CD27. The sample is drawn from a study of beta chain features in type 1 diabetes. Study-level background: All samples together contributed 100 million to 120 million sorted cells for examination. Study findings and constraints: Equally in patients and controls, PCR might preferentially amplify shorter templates.

CDR1 and CDR2 from the germline V gene are SGHDN and FVKESK. V shed 6 bases and J 6 bases; nucleotides not matched to a gene: 8. There are 14 residues in the CDR3. Expressed TCRB transcripts got sequenced, as all isolated RNA was reverse transcribed. The data were produced by immunoSEQ multiplex PCR, yet TCRdb's version contains in-frame clones alone and is incomplete. The table lists 15,000 to 20,000 clones, 50% of them singletons. The material sequenced was stem cell memory CD4+ T cells from blood. The receptor was derived from a man between 18 and 29 years old in good health. The V call is TRBV14, the J call TRBJ2-1, with 7 positions matching TRBD2. The CDR3 coding sequence is TGTGCCAGCAGTCTCACGACTAGCCTCAATGAGCAGTTCTTC. Translating gives CASSLTTSLNEQFF.